This TCR beta chain emerged from a study of regulatory T cells in long-lasting Graves disease. The sample holds many counts of this clonotype. Antigen unknown. Investigators prepared the TCR beta libraries by applying iRepertoire HTBI primers and Arm-PCR of CDR3 regions. TCRdb re-called the multiplex PCR reads with MiXCR, one entry per CDR3 protein. This table holds a few hundred thousand distinct CDR3 sequences, less than 20% found once. Study-level points and caveats: Less diverse TCR repertoires were seen in persistent Graves' patients than in newly diagnosed ones.

The time point: newly diagnosed GD, antithyroid drugs for less than 3 months. The TCR library was prepared using RNA isolated from PBMCs. The CDR3 contains 16 residues. The V segment lost 6 bases and the J segment 3 bases; nucleotides outside the gene matches: 9. Separately, the same data were catalogued under a study of T cells in Graves' hyperthyroidism and ophthalmopathy. That work adds: For Graves' hyperthyroidism to be stable, ophthalmopathy could not progress within 18 months. Patients were aged 18 to 65, had disease duration under 2 months, and had newly diagnosed hyperthyroidism. The TCR CDR3 was amplified in a first-round RT-PCR using the HTBI primer set.

The V and J genes are TRBV12-3 or TRBV12-4 and TRBJ1-3; 9 nucleotides agree with TRBD1. The clonotype was recovered from a woman between 18 and 29 years old with Graves disease. The material sequenced was peripheral blood mononuclear cells (PBMCs), taken at new diagnosis, from a patient treated with antithyroid drugs. This CDR3 is CASSLGGQGLGNTIYF. CDR3 bases: TGTGCCAGCAGCCTTGGGGGACAGGGCCTTGGAAACACCATATATTTT.